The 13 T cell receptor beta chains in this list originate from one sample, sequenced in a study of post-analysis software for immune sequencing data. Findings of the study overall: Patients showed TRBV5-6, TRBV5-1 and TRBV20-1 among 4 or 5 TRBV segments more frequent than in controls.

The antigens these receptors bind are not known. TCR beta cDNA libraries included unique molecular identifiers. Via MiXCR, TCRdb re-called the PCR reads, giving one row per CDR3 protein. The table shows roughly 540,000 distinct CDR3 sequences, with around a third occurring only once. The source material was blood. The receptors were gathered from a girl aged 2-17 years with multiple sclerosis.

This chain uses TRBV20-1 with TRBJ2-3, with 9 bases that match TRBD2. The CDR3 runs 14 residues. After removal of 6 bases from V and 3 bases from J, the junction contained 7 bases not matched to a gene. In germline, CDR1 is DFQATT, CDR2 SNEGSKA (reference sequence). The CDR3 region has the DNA TGCAGTGCGCTAGCGGGGAGCGTGACAGATACGCAGTATTTT. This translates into CSALAGSVTDTQYF.

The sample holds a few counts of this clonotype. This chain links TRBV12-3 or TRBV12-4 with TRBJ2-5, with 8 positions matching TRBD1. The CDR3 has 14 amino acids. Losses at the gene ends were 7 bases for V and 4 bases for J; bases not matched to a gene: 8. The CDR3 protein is CASNSQGVTETQYF. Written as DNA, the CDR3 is TGTGCCAGCAACTCACAGGGGGTGACAGAGACCCAGTACTTC.

The CDR3 DNA reads TGCAGCGTTGATACCGGGGGGGATACGCAGTATTTT. Translated: CSVDTGGDTQYF. The chain has TRBV29-1 and TRBJ2-3; 7 nucleotides agree with TRBD2. From germline, CDR1 is SQVTM and CDR2 ANQGSEA. The junction had 3 bases not matched to a gene; V was cut back by 3 bases and J by 6 bases. This CDR3 is built from 12 residues.

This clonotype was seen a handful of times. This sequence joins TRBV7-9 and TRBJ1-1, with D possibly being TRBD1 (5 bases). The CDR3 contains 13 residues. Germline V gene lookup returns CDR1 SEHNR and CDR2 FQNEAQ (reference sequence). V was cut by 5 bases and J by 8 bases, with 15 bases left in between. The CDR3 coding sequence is TGTGCCAGCAGCCAACCGGGACGGCCCGAAGCTTTCTTT. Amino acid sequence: CASSQPGRPEAFF.

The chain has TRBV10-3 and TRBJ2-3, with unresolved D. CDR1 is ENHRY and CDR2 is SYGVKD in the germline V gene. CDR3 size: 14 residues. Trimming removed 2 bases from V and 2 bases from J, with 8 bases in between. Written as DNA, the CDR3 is TGTGCCATCAGTGAGAGTCTAGACACAGATACGCAGTATTTT. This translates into CAISESLDTDTQYF.

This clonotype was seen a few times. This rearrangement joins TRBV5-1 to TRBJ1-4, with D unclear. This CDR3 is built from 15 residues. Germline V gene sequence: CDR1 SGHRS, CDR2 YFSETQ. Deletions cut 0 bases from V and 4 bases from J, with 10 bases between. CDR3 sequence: CASSLVGVNNEKLFF. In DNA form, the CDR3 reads TGCGCCAGCAGCTTGGTCGGAGTCAATAATGAAAAACTGTTTTTT.

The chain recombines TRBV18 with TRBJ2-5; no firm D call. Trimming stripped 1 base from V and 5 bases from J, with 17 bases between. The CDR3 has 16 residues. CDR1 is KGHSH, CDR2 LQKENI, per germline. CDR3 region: CASSPLAPTSRETQYF. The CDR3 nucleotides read TGTGCCAGCTCACCACTCGCCCCGACCAGTCGGGAGACCCAGTACTTC.

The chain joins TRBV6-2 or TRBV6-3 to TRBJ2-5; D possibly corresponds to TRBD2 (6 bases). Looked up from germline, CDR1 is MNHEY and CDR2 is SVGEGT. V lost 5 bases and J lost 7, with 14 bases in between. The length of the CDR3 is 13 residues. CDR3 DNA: TGTGCCAGCAGTGCCGGGACTCTCGGGACCCAGTACTTC. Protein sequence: CASSAGTLGTQYF.

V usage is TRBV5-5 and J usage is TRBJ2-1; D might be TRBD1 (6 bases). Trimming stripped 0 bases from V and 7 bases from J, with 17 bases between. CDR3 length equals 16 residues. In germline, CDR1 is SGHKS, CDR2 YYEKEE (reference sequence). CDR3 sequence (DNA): TGTGCCAGCAGCTTGGGGGGGACCAGGGGCAGGAATGAGCAGTTCTTC. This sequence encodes CASSLGGTRGRNEQFF. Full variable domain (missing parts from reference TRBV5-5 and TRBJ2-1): DAGVTQSPTHLIKTRGQQVTLRCSPISGHKSVSWYQQVLGQGPQFIFQYYEKEERGRGNFPDRFSARQFPNYSSELNVNALLLGDSALYLCASSLGGTRGRNEQFFGPGTRLTVL.

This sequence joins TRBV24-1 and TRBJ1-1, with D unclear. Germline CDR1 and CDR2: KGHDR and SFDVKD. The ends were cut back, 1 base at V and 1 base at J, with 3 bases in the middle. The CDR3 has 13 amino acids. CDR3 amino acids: CATSDFENTEAFF. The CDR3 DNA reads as TGTGCCACCAGTGATTTCGAGAACACTGAAGCTTTCTTT.

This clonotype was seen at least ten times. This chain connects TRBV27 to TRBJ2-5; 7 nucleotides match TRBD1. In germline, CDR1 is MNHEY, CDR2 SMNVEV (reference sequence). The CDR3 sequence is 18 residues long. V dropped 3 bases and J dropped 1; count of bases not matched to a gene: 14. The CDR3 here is CASSLGPRTGILQETQYF. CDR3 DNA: TGTGCCAGCAGTTTGGGGCCCCGGACAGGAATTCTCCAAGAGACCCAGTACTTC.

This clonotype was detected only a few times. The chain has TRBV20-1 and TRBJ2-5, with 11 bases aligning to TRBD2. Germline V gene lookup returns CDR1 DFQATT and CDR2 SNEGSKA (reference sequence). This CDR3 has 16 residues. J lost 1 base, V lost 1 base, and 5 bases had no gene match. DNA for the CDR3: TGCAGTGCTAGAGTCACTAGCGGGGGCCGCCAAGAGACCCAGTACTTC. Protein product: CSARVTSGGRQETQYF.

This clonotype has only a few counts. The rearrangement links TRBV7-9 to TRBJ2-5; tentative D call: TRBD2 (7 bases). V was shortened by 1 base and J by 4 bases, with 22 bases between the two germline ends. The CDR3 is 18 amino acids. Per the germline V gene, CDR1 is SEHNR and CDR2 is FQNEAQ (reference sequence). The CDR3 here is CASSLGGSGTGTTETQYF. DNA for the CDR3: TGTGCCAGCAGCTTAGGGGGTTCCGGAACAGGGACTACAGAGACCCAGTACTTC.